The 10 T cell receptor beta chains presented below share a single source sample, sequenced in a study of shared clonotypes between healthy human individuals. Libraries were prepared by immunoSEQ multiplex PCR; TCRdb keeps only in-frame clonotypes and omits some of them. The profile shows around 700,000 clones, about two thirds of them singletons. Sequenced: memory CD4+ T cells sorted from blood. Subset noted: CD45RA-negative fraction. These TCRs come from a woman in her twenties or thirties in good health.

The rearrangement uses TRBV11-2 and TRBJ1-3; the D gene is possibly TRBD1 (6 bases). Trimming took 8 bases from V and 0 from J, leaving 14 bases between them. The germline V gene encodes CDR1 SGHAT and CDR2 FQNNGV. The CDR3 has 15 residues. The CDR3 DNA is TGTGCCAGCGGACTTAGGGGGGGCTCTGGAAACACCATATATTTT. This translates into CASGLRGGSGNTIYF. Filled out from reference TRBV11-2 and TRBJ1-3, the complete variable domain reads EAGVAQSPRYKIIEKRQSVAFWCNPISGHATLYWYQQILGQGPKLLIQFQNNGVVDDSQLPKDRFSAERLKGVDSTLKIQPAKLEDSAVYLCASGLRGGSGNTIYFGEGSWLTVV.

This clone was recorded at least ten times. This rearrangement joins TRBV15 to TRBJ2-1; D remains unclear. Trimming removed 2 bases at V and 8 bases at J, with 7 bases between. The CDR3 runs to 12 residues. From germline, CDR1 is LNHNV and CDR2 YYDKDF (reference sequence). The chain's CDR3 is CATSRWADEQFF. The CDR3, as DNA: TGTGCCACCAGCAGATGGGCCGATGAGCAGTTCTTC.

The chain couples TRBV6-1 to TRBJ1-2; D unclear. The CDR3 has 13 amino acids. Germline V gene sequence: CDR1 MNHNS, CDR2 SASEGT. Trimming took off 2 bases at V and 3 bases at J, with 7 bases between the two ends. CDR3 DNA: TGTGCCAGCAGTGAAATGGTCCACTATGGCTACACCTTC. Its protein is CASSEMVHYGYTF.

This clone was picked up a small number of times. V usage is TRBV29-1 and J usage is TRBJ1-1, with 7 bases that match TRBD1. From germline, CDR1 is SQVTM and CDR2 ANQGSEA. The CDR3 sequence is 13 residues long. After removal of 3 bases from V and 4 bases from J, the junction contained 5 bases not matched to a gene. In DNA, the CDR3 is TGCAGCGTTGACGCAGGGGGGGGCACTGAAGCTTTCTTT. Translated, it gives CSVDAGGGTEAFF.

With respect to this clone: This likely traces to a read error, being one base from a far larger clone. Within the sample, other DNA sequences also encode this same CDR3. The chain is built from TRBV6-6 and TRBJ2-7; D is unclear. The CDR3 runs to 11 residues. Germline V gives CDR1 MNHNY, CDR2 SVGAGI (reference sequence). The V gene lost 5 bases and the J gene lost 0 bases, with 2 bases spanning the gap. CDR3 protein: CASSASYEQYF. CDR3 coding DNA: TGTGCCAGCAGTGCCTCCTACGAGCAGTACTTC.

The chain links TRBV18 to TRBJ2-5; D is uncertain. The ends were cut back, 3 bases at V and 2 bases at J, with 16 bases in the middle. The CDR3 covers 16 residues. Germline V gives CDR1 KGHSH, CDR2 LQKENI. The CDR3 coding sequence is TGTGCCAGCTCACCGATCGGACGATTAAAACAAGAGACCCAGTACTTC. Its protein is CASSPIGRLKQETQYF. Full variable domain (missing parts from reference TRBV18 and TRBJ2-5): NAGVMQNPRHLVRRRGQEARLRCSPMKGHSHVYWYRQLPEEGLKFMVYLQKENIIDESGMPKERFSAEFPKEGPSILRIQQVVRGDSAAYFCASSPIGRLKQETQYFGPGTRLLVL.

The chain employs TRBV10-1 and TRBJ2-1; 16 nucleotides align to TRBD2. There are 14 residues in the CDR3. Germline CDR1 is WNHNN and CDR2 is SYGVQD (reference sequence). V shed 5 bases and J 12 bases; nucleotides not matched to a gene: 4. The CDR3 region has the DNA TGCGCCAGCAGTCCGGGACTAGCGGGAGGGGGGCAGTTCTTC. Protein: CASSPGLAGGGQFF.

To note about this clone: The sample contains more than one DNA sequence encoding this CDR3. V is TRBV10-1 and J is TRBJ2-1; D gene uncertain. V gave up 4 bases and J gave up 6 bases, with 7 bases separating them. The CDR3 consists of 12 residues. Germline assignment: CDR1 WNHNN and CDR2 SYGVQD (reference sequence). The CDR3 DNA sequence: TGCGCCAGCAGTGGGCCTAGCAATGAGCAGTTCTTC. Residues: CASSGPSNEQFF.

DNA for the CDR3: TGTGCCAGCAGCTCCGGGACTAGCGGCGCAGATACGCAGTATTTT. The encoded protein is CASSSGTSGADTQYF. The rearrangement links TRBV7-3 to TRBJ2-3, with 11 bases that match TRBD2. Germline-derived CDR1 and CDR2 are SGHTA and FQGTGA. The length of the CDR3 is 15 residues. V trimming: 4 bases; J trimming: 4 bases; junction bases outside the gene matches: 4. The full variable domain, in which reference TRBV7-3 and TRBJ2-3 provide the parts outside the CDR3, is GAGVSQTPSNKVTEKGKYVELRCDPISGHTALYWYRQSLGQGPEFLIYFQGTGAADDSGLPNDRFFAVRPEGSVSTLKIQRTERGDSAVYLCASSSGTSGADTQYFGPGTRLTVL.

V is TRBV6-7 and J is TRBJ2-4; 7 positions agree with TRBD2. TRBV6-7 is an ORF for which the function is uncertain. The CDR3 runs 15 residues. V shed 5 bases, J shed 16 bases, and the junction held 20 bases outside the gene matches. CDR3: CASSRDGRETFFLYF. The CDR3 DNA reads TGTGCCAGCAGTAGAGACGGGCGGGAGACCTTTTTCCTTTACTTC.